This T cell receptor beta chain is from a study of beta chain features in type 1 diabetes. CDR3 length: 14 amino acids. CDR1 and CDR2 (germline): MDHEN, SYDVKM. Trimming shortened V by 6 bases and J by 1 base, and 12 bases separated the two germline ends. General study findings and limits: All four CD4+ subsets of Type 1 diabetes patients contained TCRB CDR3s that were moderately but significantly shorter.

This clone was picked up one time. Its target is unknown. Expressed TCRB transcripts got sequenced, as all isolated RNA was reverse transcribed. Generated by immunoSEQ multiplex PCR, the TCRdb table keeps only in-frame clones and is missing some. This sample has around 160,000 clones, with roughly 9% found just once. The TCR comes from a woman under 40 with type 1 diabetes. The chain is built from TRBV28 and TRBJ2-5, with D tentatively TRBD1 (5 bases). The sequenced material came from central memory CD4+ T cells from blood. CDR3 in DNA: TGTGCCAGCAGCTTAGCCAGGGTCCAAGAGACCCAGTACTTC. Residues: CASSLARVQETQYF. Looking up the rest from reference TRBV28 and TRBJ2-5 gives the full variable domain: DVKVTQSSRYLVKRTGEKVFLECVQDMDHENMFWYRQDPGLGLRLIYFSYDVKMKEKGDIPEGYSVSREKKERFSLILESASTNQTSMYLCASSLARVQETQYFGPGTRLLVL.